The present entry profiles one T cell receptor (beta chain) with its context. The antigen remains undetermined. The CDR3 covers 15 residues. Germline V lookup: CDR1 SEHNR, CDR2 FQNEAQ (reference sequence). Trimming took off 3 bases at V and 4 bases at J, with 13 bases between the two ends. The data originate from a study of shared clonotypes between healthy human individuals. Findings of the study overall: Between several donors, naive CD4 clonotypes were shared at a level of around 5.2%. Memory subsets generally showed lower estimated richness than naive subsets.

Clones were read by immunoSEQ multiplex PCR, and TCRdb kept only the in-frame ones, dropping some. The sample has 2 million or so clones; approximately 95% are singletons. This TCR was sampled from a man younger than 35 in good health. Sequenced sample: naive CD4+ T cells sorted from blood. Subset here: CD45RA+ positively selected. The V and J genes are TRBV7-9 and TRBJ1-3; D unclear. The chain's CDR3 is CASSLLLGSGNTIYF. CDR3 bases: TGTGCCAGCAGCTTGCTGTTGGGTTCGGGAAACACCATATATTTT.